This T cell receptor (beta chain) was sequenced in a study of blood T cell repertoires in COVID-19. The repertoire was sequenced with immunoSEQ multiplex PCR; TCRdb's copy has only in-frame clones and lacks some. The table has about 60,000 clones, roughly 79% seen once; the top ten hold roughly 3.9%. The CDR3 length is 15 residues. V was clipped by 2 bases and J by 3 bases; unmatched bases: 4. CDR1 is LGHNA and CDR2 is YNFKEQ in the germline V gene. Sequenced input: peripheral blood. This receptor was obtained from a man aged 55 to 70 with acute or convalescent COVID-19. The chain carries TRBV4-2 and TRBJ2-3, with 8 bases matching TRBD2. CDR3 loop: CASSQTGGPTDTQYF. In DNA form, the CDR3 reads TGTGCCAGCAGCCAAACGGGGGGGCCGACAGATACGCAGTATTTT.